The 7 T cell receptor beta chains given below trace back to one sample, sequenced in a study of shared clonotypes between healthy human individuals. Only in-frame clones appear in the TCRdb table, and some are missing; sequencing was by immunoSEQ multiplex PCR. The sample has 1,100,000 or so clones, around 78% seen once. The sample taken for sequencing was memory CD4+ T cells from PBMCs. Subset indicated: CD45RA-negative fraction. All receptors derive from a man aged 18 to 30 in good health. Some clones in this sample may be carry-over from other donors' samples.

V and J are TRBV18 and TRBJ1-3, with unresolved D. The V gene lost 3 bases and the J gene lost 3 bases, with 6 bases spanning the gap. Germline-derived CDR1 and CDR2 are KGHSH and LQKENI. The length of the CDR3 is 13 residues. In DNA, the CDR3 is TGTGCCAGCTCACCTATTGATGGAAACACCATATATTTT. Translated: CASSPIDGNTIYF.

V gene TRBV7-2 combines with J gene TRBJ2-1; D perhaps matches TRBD2 (6 bases). The CDR3 covers 16 residues. The germline V gene encodes CDR1 SGHTA and CDR2 FQGNSA. Trimming removed 5 bases at V and 8 bases at J, with 22 bases between. The CDR3 spells CASSPLAGSDLYEQFF. As DNA, the CDR3 is TGTGCCAGCAGCCCATTGGCCGGGAGTGACCTTTATGAGCAGTTCTTC.

J is TRBJ1-2 and V is TRBV9; 12 bases map to TRBD1. The CDR3 is made up of 17 amino acids. Germline assignment: CDR1 SGDLS and CDR2 YYNGEE. V lost 2 bases, J lost 4 bases, and 9 bases stayed unmatched. The CDR3: CASSVKPGQGAAYGYTF. CDR3 nucleotides: TGTGCCAGCAGCGTTAAGCCGGGACAGGGGGCAGCCTATGGCTACACCTTC.

Only one count was recorded for this clone. The chain has TRBV7-3 and TRBJ1-3, with TRBD1 matching 10 bases. CDR1 and CDR2 (germline): SGHTA, FQGTGA. The J segment lost 4 bases and the V segment lost 5 bases, leaving 5 bases of the junction unmatched. CDR3 size: 15 residues. The CDR3 nucleotides read TGTGCCAGCAGCCCGGGACAGGGGCGCGGAAACACCATATATTTT. This codes for CASSPGQGRGNTIYF.

CDR3 sequence reads: CASSGLMGVTTEAFF. CDR3 sequence (DNA): TGTGCCAGCAGCGGCTTGATGGGGGTTACCACTGAAGCTTTCTTT. The chain joins TRBV9 to TRBJ1-1; D is possibly TRBD1 (5 bases). Between the trimmed V and J ends, which lost 3 bases and 4 bases, there was a span of 16 bases. The CDR3 runs 15 residues. Germline V CDR1 and CDR2: SGDLS, YYNGEE.

This clone was counted only a few times. V usage is TRBV29-1 and J usage is TRBJ1-1; D gene uncertain. Per the germline V gene, CDR1 is SQVTM and CDR2 is ANQGSEA. The CDR3 runs 11 residues. With 4 bases removed from V and 1 base from J, the gap between germline ends came to 4 bases. The CDR3, as DNA: TGCAGCGTTGCCGAGAACACTGAAGCTTTCTTT. It specifies CSVAENTEAFF.

This clone appeared many times. The chain couples TRBV5-1 to TRBJ2-1; D is uncertain. CDR1 is SGHRS, CDR2 YFSETQ, per germline. The CDR3 has 16 residues. Trimming removed 0 bases at V and 4 bases at J, with 14 bases between. CDR3 nucleotide sequence: TGCGCCAGCAGCTTGGAAGCTAACCTCGGTTACAATGAGCAGTTCTTC. Amino acids: CASSLEANLGYNEQFF.